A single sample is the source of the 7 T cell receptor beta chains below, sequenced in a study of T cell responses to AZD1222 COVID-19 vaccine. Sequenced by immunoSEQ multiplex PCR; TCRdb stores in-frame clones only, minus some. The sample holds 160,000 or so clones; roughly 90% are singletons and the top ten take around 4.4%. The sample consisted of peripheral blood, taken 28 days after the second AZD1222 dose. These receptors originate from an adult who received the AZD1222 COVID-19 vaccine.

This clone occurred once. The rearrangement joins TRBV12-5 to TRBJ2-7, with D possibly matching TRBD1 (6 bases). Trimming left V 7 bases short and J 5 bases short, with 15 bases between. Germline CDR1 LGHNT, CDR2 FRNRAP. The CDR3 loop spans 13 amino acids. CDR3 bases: TGTGCTAGTGCCGTAACAGGGCCCCACGAGCAGTACTTC. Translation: CASAVTGPHEQYF.

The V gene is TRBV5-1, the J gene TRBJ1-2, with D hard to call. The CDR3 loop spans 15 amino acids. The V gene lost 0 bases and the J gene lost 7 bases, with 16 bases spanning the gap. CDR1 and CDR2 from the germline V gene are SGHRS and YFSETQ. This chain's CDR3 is CASSLDGGEGIGYTF. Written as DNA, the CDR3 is TGCGCCAGCAGCTTGGACGGCGGGGAAGGAATTGGCTACACCTTC.

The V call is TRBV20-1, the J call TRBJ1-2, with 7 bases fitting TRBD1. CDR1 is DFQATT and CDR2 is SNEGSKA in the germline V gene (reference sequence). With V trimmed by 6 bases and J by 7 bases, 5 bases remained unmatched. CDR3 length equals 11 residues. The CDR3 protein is CSAYNRGGYTF. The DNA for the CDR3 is TGCAGTGCGTATAACAGGGGTGGCTACACCTTC.

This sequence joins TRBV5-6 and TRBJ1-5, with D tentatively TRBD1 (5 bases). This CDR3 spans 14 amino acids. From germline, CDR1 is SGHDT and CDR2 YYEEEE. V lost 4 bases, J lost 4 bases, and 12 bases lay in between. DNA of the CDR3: TGTGCCAGCAGCGGGGGTAGGGGAAATCAGCCCCAGCATTTT. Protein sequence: CASSGGRGNQPQHF.

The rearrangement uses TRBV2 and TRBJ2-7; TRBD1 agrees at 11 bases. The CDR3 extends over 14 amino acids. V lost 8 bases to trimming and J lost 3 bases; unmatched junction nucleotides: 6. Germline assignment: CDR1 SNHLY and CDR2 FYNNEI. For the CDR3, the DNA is TGTGCCAGCCGGGGACAGGGGGGAGGCTACGAGCAGTACTTC. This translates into CASRGQGGGYEQYF.

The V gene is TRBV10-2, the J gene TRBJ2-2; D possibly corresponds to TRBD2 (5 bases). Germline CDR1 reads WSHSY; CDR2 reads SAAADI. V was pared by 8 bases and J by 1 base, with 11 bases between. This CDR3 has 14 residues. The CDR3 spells CASSYAGNTGELFF. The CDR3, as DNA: TGCGCCAGCTCTTACGCGGGGAACACCGGGGAGCTGTTTTTT.

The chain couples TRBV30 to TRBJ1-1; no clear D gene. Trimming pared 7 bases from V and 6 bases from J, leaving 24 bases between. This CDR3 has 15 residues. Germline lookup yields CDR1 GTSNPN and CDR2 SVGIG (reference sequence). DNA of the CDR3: TGTGCCTTACTAAAAAGTGGTCTCCCGTTCGCTGAAGCTTTCTTT. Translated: CALLKSGLPFAEAFF. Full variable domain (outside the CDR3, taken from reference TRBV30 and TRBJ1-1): SQTIHQWPATLVQPVGSPLSLECTVEGTSNPNLYWYRQAAGRGLQLLFYSVGIGQISSEVPQNLSASRPQDRQFILSSKKLLLSDSGFYLCALLKSGLPFAEAFFGQGTRLTVV.